This paragraph reports one T cell receptor (beta chain). Its antigen is currently not known. Nothing much larger sits one base from this clone, and base qualities are not available. This sample was included in a study of shared clonotypes between healthy human individuals (TCRdb year 2020). At the level of the whole study: The cohort included a few men and a couple of women between 18 and 49 years of age. To estimate repertoire size and how much clonotypes are shared between individuals, the study performed deep sequencing of blood TCR repertoires from about five healthy adults. Between about 0.9 and 8.9 billion PBMCs per donor were obtained by leukapheresis. To increase sequencing depth and limit assay-specific biases, different laboratories used diverse techniques to prepare libraries and sequence TCR repertoires.

Trimming takes 2 bases off V and 7 bases off J; junction bases not matched to a gene: 6. CDR1 and CDR2 were assigned from the germline V gene as ENHRY and SYGVKD. The CDR3 starts with the cysteine, ends with the phenylalanine, and has 15 residues. The DNA shown is the 45-base CDR3, in frame from base 1. Points the paper makes about the study in general: Pairwise subsampling led to the expectation that sequencing depth would affect the degree of clonotype sharing among donors. Because the study included a small number of donors, the genetic and exposure-history diversity represented was limited. Only blood was sampled, and tissue TCR repertoires likely differ from those in blood.

Donors were healthy HIV-negative adults with no recently reported acute infections or vaccinations. Every donor was a Caucasian adult living in Nashville, Tennessee, USA. In the unsorted samples, approximately 82 million PBMCs were counted, and genomic DNA was extracted using the QIAamp DNA Blood Mini kit. Blood was obtained by leukapheresis, after which PBMCs were separated by Ficoll-Histopaque density gradient centrifugation and cryopreserved in liquid nitrogen vapor phase. TCR CDR3 regions were amplified from genomic DNA by multiplex PCR using the deep immunoSEQ assay. Extracted genomic DNA from each cell subset was spread evenly across all wells of several immunoSEQ 96-well plates, with each plate serving as a replicate. For unsorted PBMC, each replicate PCR was loaded with roughly 330 ng genomic DNA, equivalent to tens of thousands of T cell genomes. Ten immunoSEQ deep assay plates were used to sequence the unsorted PBMC genomic DNA. Purified libraries were quantified with a Qubit 3.0 fluorometer, sized on a Bioanalyzer 2100, and re-quantified with the KAPA Library Quantification kit. A separate single-read 150-cycle Illumina NextSeq 550 flow cell was used to sequence each immunoSEQ 96-well plate. The paper's processing steps were these. Because only junctional sequences without quality scores were contained in the immunoSEQ output, filtering matching that applied to full-length reads could not be performed. Sequences were annotated with PyIR, a Python wrapper for IgBLAST v1.9, and V/J genes and CDR3 were assigned using IMGT germline references. Reads with weak V/J assignments (E-value above 1e-6), missing CDR3, stop codons, out-of-frame junctions, or ambiguous translated residues were removed. V3J clonotypes were defined by identical inferred V gene, J gene, and CDR3 amino acid sequence. The percentage overlap between two repertoires was calculated by dividing the number of shared unique clonotypes by the size of the smaller repertoire. Three approaches were used to assess repertoire richness: RTK rarefaction, the Chao1 estimator, and Recon v2.1 estimates of unobserved clonotypes. TCRdb provides this immuneACCESS table in a form limited to in-frame rearrangements. Some clones are lacking; in checked studies, under half of them reflect an unresolved V gene, and why the rest are absent is not known. The V and J calls and clone size are taken from that table; D and trimming were inferred from the DNA. A total of about 560,000 clones appear in this sample, around three quarters of them only once. Around 12% of the sample is taken by the ten largest.

Sequences were obtained from PBMCs. The receptor was derived from a woman between 35 and 50 years old in good health. Some clones in this sample may be carry-over from other donors' samples. The sequence is built from TRBV10-3 and TRBJ2-2; 8 central nucleotides agree with TRBD1. The CDR3 protein sequence reads: CAISERTGQNGELFF. The bases read TGTGCCATCAGTGAGAGGACAGGGCAAAACGGGGAGCTGTTTTTT.